The 32 T cell receptor beta chains given below trace back to one sample, sequenced in a study of human T cells and chemical hapten exposure. MiXCR was run by TCRdb on the RACE reads, yielding one entry per CDR3 protein. This table has about 120,000 distinct CDR3 sequences, roughly an eighth appearing once. Indicated time point: patch test 1, 2 weeks after DPC sensitization. Treatment denoted: therapeutic diphenylcyclopropenone sensitization with weekly scalp DPC. Sample: whole blood, taken in connection with sensitization to the hapten diphenylcyclopropenone (DPC). These receptors came from a woman aged 45-59 years with alopecia areata. Some clones in this sample may be carry-over from other donors' samples.

This clonotype appeared a few times. J is TRBJ1-5 and V is TRBV28, with D uncertain. Between the trimmed V and J ends, which lost 11 bases and 2 bases, there was a span of 16 bases. From germline, CDR1 is MDHEN and CDR2 SYDVKM. This CDR3 spans 14 amino acids. The chain's CDR3 is CAVFEGYGNQPQHF. CDR3 in DNA: TGTGCCGTCTTTGAGGGCTACGGCAATCAGCCCCAGCATTTT. The full variable domain, with the rest looked up from reference TRBV28 and TRBJ1-5, is DVKVTQSSRYLVKRTGEKVFLECVQDMDHENMFWYRQDPGLGLRLIYFSYDVKMKEKGDIPEGYSVSREKKERFSLILESASTNQTSMYLCAVFEGYGNQPQHFGDGTRLSIL.

There are many counts of this clonotype. The V and J genes are TRBV5-5 and TRBJ1-5, with D unresolved. V gave up 1 base and J gave up 2 bases, with 10 bases separating them. CDR3 length: 15 amino acids. The germline V gene has CDR1 SGHKS and CDR2 YYEKEE (reference sequence). The CDR3 reads CASSLPGSGNQPQHF. CDR3 bases: TGTGCCAGCAGCTTGCCCGGGTCGGGCAATCAGCCCCAGCATTTT.

The chain joins TRBV7-2 to TRBJ2-6; 10 bases are shared with TRBD1. Unmatched junction bases numbered 8, after V lost 5 bases and J lost 4 bases. CDR1 is SGHTA and CDR2 is FQGNSA in the germline V gene. The CDR3 has 17 residues. This chain's CDR3 is CASSARDRGLGANVLTF. CDR3 DNA sequence: TGTGCCAGCAGCGCAAGGGACAGGGGATTGGGGGCCAACGTCCTGACTTTC.

This clonotype was seen more than once but under ten times. The chain has TRBV7-8 and TRBJ1-1, with 7 positions matching TRBD1. The CDR3 sequence is 14 residues long. J lost 1 base, V lost 5 bases, and 4 bases had no gene match. The germline gives CDR1 SGHVS, CDR2 FQNEAQ. DNA for the CDR3: TGTGCCAGCAGCGGGGGACAGACGAACACTGAAGCTTTCTTT. Its translation: CASSGGQTNTEAFF.

The chain is built from TRBV5-1 and TRBJ1-2, with a weak D call TRBD1 (5 bases). The CDR3 is 14 residues long. V lost 4 bases and J lost 2, with 12 bases in between. Germline lookup yields CDR1 SGHRS and CDR2 YFSETQ. CDR3 sequence: CASSRDQLNYGYTF. CDR3 DNA: TGCGCCAGCAGCCGGGACCAACTAAACTATGGCTACACCTTC.

Many counts were recorded for this clonotype. The CDR3: CASSLAGQGYEQYF. As DNA, the CDR3 is TGTGCCAGCAGCTTAGCGGGACAGGGCTACGAGCAGTACTTC. This chain links TRBV7-2 with TRBJ2-7; TRBD1 matches at 9 bases. There are 14 residues in the CDR3. From germline, CDR1 is SGHTA and CDR2 FQGNSA. The ends lost 0 bases at V and 3 bases at J; junction bases unmatched: 0.

The chain has TRBV7-6 and TRBJ2-3, with D possibly TRBD1 on 6 matching bases. V was pared by 5 bases and J by 2 bases, with 17 bases between. CDR3 length: 16 residues. Germline CDR1 reads SGHVS; CDR2 reads FNYEAQ. The DNA of the CDR3 is TGTGCCAGCAGCCCCCAACCCAGGGGAAACACAGATACGCAGTATTTT. Translated: CASSPQPRGNTDTQYF.

This clonotype was detected only a few times. The chain couples TRBV20-1 to TRBJ2-5; 9 bases fit TRBD2. Germline assignment: CDR1 DFQATT and CDR2 SNEGSKA (reference sequence). The CDR3 contains 14 residues. Trimming took 5 bases from V and 4 from J; bases not matched to a gene: 8. Here the CDR3 reads CSAPRREGGETQYF. The CDR3 region has the DNA TGCAGTGCTCCTCGGCGGGAGGGTGGAGAGACCCAGTACTTC.

This clonotype was seen ten or more times. The V gene is TRBV2, the J gene TRBJ2-2, with TRBD2 identical over 7 bases. This CDR3 spans 15 amino acids. With 0 bases clipped from V and 5 bases from J, the junction kept 3 bases outside the gene matches. Looked up from germline, CDR1 is SNHLY and CDR2 is FYNNEI. The DNA of the CDR3 is TGTGCCAGCAGTGAAGCGGGAGGGAGGACCGGGGAGCTGTTTTTT. Translating it yields CASSEAGGRTGELFF.

This clonotype was observed a handful of times. This rearrangement joins TRBV18 to TRBJ2-3; no reliable D call. V gave up 2 bases and J gave up 0 bases, with 12 bases separating them. The CDR3 is 16 residues long. Germline CDR1 KGHSH, CDR2 LQKENI. The CDR3 here is CASSPFAGASTDTQYF. The CDR3, as DNA: TGTGCCAGCTCACCATTTGCAGGTGCTAGCACAGATACGCAGTATTTT. Variable domain in full (rest from reference TRBV18 and TRBJ2-3): NAGVMQNPRHLVRRRGQEARLRCSPMKGHSHVYWYRQLPEEGLKFMVYLQKENIIDESGMPKERFSAEFPKEGPSILRIQQVVRGDSAAYFCASSPFAGASTDTQYFGPGTRLTVL.

V is TRBV5-1 and J is TRBJ2-2; possibly TRBD1 for D (5 bases). V dropped 4 bases and J dropped 2 bases, with 12 bases sitting between them. The length of the CDR3 is 15 residues. Germline CDR1 reads SGHRS; CDR2 reads YFSETQ. CDR3 sequence (DNA): TGCGCCAGCAGCACCCAGGGTGCAAACACCGGGGAGCTGTTTTTT. Translated: CASSTQGANTGELFF.

This clonotype was found many times. V is TRBV5-1 and J is TRBJ2-7, with D unclear. Germline CDR1 and CDR2: SGHRS and YFSETQ. Trimming removed 4 bases from V and 3 bases from J, with 17 bases in between. The CDR3 is made up of 15 amino acids. Here the CDR3 reads CASSHRPGWVYEQYF. The CDR3 DNA is TGCGCCAGCAGCCACCGACCCGGATGGGTCTACGAGCAGTACTTC. Full variable domain (remainder filled in from reference TRBV5-1 and TRBJ2-7): KAGVTQTPRYLIKTRGQQVTLSCSPISGHRSVSWYQQTPGQGLQFLFEYFSETQRNKGNFPGRFSGRQFSNSRSEMNVSTLELGDSALYLCASSHRPGWVYEQYFGPGTRLTVT.

This clonotype was seen ten or more times. The J gene is TRBJ1-1, the V gene TRBV5-5; 7 positions agree with TRBD1. The CDR3 is 14 residues long. The junction had 6 bases not matched to a gene; V was cut back by 4 bases and J by 3 bases. Germline loops: CDR1 SGHKS, CDR2 YYEKEE (reference sequence). The CDR3 spells CASSTRTGDTEAFF. Here the CDR3 DNA reads TGTGCCAGCAGCACCAGAACAGGGGACACTGAAGCTTTCTTT.

This clonotype was picked up a small number of times. This chain connects TRBV4-2 to TRBJ1-4; 7 bases line up with TRBD1. This CDR3 comprises 17 residues. The V segment lost 4 bases and the J segment 7 bases; nucleotides outside the gene matches: 15. Per the germline V gene, CDR1 is LGHNA and CDR2 is YNFKEQ. The CDR3 DNA follows: TGTGCCAGCAGCCGATTGGGAGGGGGCACTACCGCTGAAAAACTGTTTTTT. Protein sequence: CASSRLGGGTTAEKLFF.

This clonotype has ten or more counts. This chain uses TRBV20-1 with TRBJ2-2; D may be TRBD1 or TRBD2 (5 bases each). CDR1 and CDR2 from the germline V gene are DFQATT and SNEGSKA (reference sequence). This CDR3 spans 15 amino acids. The V and J ends lost 3 bases and 3 bases respectively, with 14 bases between them. CDR3 DNA sequence: TGCAGTGCTAGGGAACACGGGGCGTACACCGGGGAGCTGTTTTTT. This encodes CSAREHGAYTGELFF.

The chain joins TRBV24-1 to TRBJ1-5; no definite D call. Germline V CDR1 and CDR2: KGHDR, SFDVKD. The CDR3 runs to 13 residues. The V gene lost 9 bases and the J gene lost 4 bases, with 12 bases spanning the gap. CDR3 protein: CATAEAGNQPQHF. The CDR3, as DNA: TGTGCCACCGCTGAGGCTGGTAATCAGCCCCAGCATTTT.

This clonotype was seen a handful of times. The chain couples TRBV28 to TRBJ1-6; D is undetermined. Germline CDR1 MDHEN, CDR2 SYDVKM. The CDR3 is 15 amino acids. The V gene lost 3 bases and the J gene lost 6 bases, with 12 bases spanning the gap. CDR3 coding DNA: TGTGCCAGCAGTTTCTCCGGGCGAGTTAATTCACCCCTCCACTTT. Residues: CASSFSGRVNSPLHF.

This sequence joins TRBV2 and TRBJ2-1, with D hard to call. Trimming removed 8 bases at V and 15 bases at J, with 17 bases between. CDR3 length: 11 amino acids. The germline CDR1 and CDR2 sequences are SNHLY and FYNNEI. CDR3 nucleotides: TGTGCCAGCTCACAATCCATCCCTCGGTTCTTC. It translates to CASSQSIPRFF.

Only a few counts were recorded for this clonotype. The chain is built from TRBV5-4 and TRBJ2-1; 8 bases match TRBD2. V was pared by 0 bases and J by 6 bases, with 5 bases of the junction left unmatched. CDR3 length: 15 residues. CDR1 is SGHNT, CDR2 YYREEE, per germline (reference sequence). CDR3 amino acids: CASSLGGLASNEQFF. As DNA, the CDR3 is TGTGCCAGCAGCTTGGGAGGACTAGCAAGCAATGAGCAGTTCTTC.

V gene TRBV28 combines with J gene TRBJ2-1; D is uncertain. Germline V gene sequence: CDR1 MDHEN, CDR2 SYDVKM. V was pared by 7 bases and J by 9 bases, with 19 bases between. CDR3 length equals 14 residues. CDR3 region: CASTKSWSEPEQFF. The CDR3 coding sequence is TGTGCCAGCACCAAAAGTTGGAGCGAGCCTGAGCAGTTCTTC.

This clonotype was seen a handful of times. This rearrangement joins TRBV11-2 to TRBJ2-2, with D possibly called TRBD1 or TRBD2 (5 bases each). V was pared by 6 bases and J by 2 bases, with 19 bases between. The CDR3 sequence is 17 residues long. Germline CDR1 and CDR2: SGHAT and FQNNGV. CDR3 in amino acids: CASRRWEVGANTGELFF. For the CDR3, the DNA is TGTGCCAGCAGACGTTGGGAAGTCGGGGCTAACACCGGGGAGCTGTTTTTT.

This clonotype showed up many times. The chain combines TRBV7-8 with TRBJ2-6; perhaps TRBD2 as D (6 bases). With 4 bases removed from V and 2 bases from J, the gap between germline ends came to 9 bases. This CDR3 comprises 15 residues. Germline V gene sequence: CDR1 SGHVS, CDR2 FQNEAQ. CDR3 nucleotides: TGTGCCAGCAGCTCCGGGGGAGCTGGGGCCAACGTCCTGACTTTC. This encodes CASSSGGAGANVLTF.

Ten or more counts support this clonotype. This chain joins TRBV10-2 and TRBJ1-1; D is undetermined. V lost 8 bases and J lost 7, with 11 bases in between. The CDR3 covers 11 residues. Germline V gene lookup returns CDR1 WSHSY and CDR2 SAAADI. The CDR3 nucleotides read TGCGCCAGCCACCGGGCTAATGAAGCTTTCTTT. Amino acids: CASHRANEAFF.

To note about this clonotype: The germline gene is not matched at one end of the junction; a read error may be the cause. Here the CDR3 reads CASSLGSDPNTKAFF. The CDR3, as DNA: TGTGCCAGCAGCTTAGGTTCGGACCCTAACACTAAAGCTTTCTTT. This chain joins TRBV7-2 and TRBJ1-1, with D unclear. CDR1 is SGHTA, CDR2 FQGNSA, per germline. The CDR3 runs 15 residues.

The chain links TRBV6-6 to TRBJ2-1; the match to TRBD2 covers 8 bases. The V gene's germline CDR1 is MNHNY and CDR2 SVGAGI (reference sequence). The CDR3 extends over 15 amino acids. V was pared by 2 bases and J by 3 bases, with 3 bases of the junction left unmatched. Here the CDR3 reads CASSYGLANYNEQFF. The CDR3 DNA is TGTGCCAGCAGTTACGGACTAGCCAACTACAATGAGCAGTTCTTC.

In this sample, this clonotype turned up many times. The rearrangement uses TRBV2 and TRBJ1-1; tentative D call: TRBD1 (6 bases). V was clipped by 7 bases and J by 4 bases, with 13 bases between them. Germline V CDR1 and CDR2: SNHLY, FYNNEI. The CDR3 is 13 residues long. In DNA, the CDR3 is TGTGCCAGCAAAAAACAGGGCCCCACTGAAGCTTTCTTT. This codes for CASKKQGPTEAFF.

In the case of this clonotype: It may be a read error: a sequence one base away is much more abundant. The V and J genes are TRBV7-9 and TRBJ2-6; D gene uncertain. CDR1 is SEHNR, CDR2 FQNEAQ, per germline (reference sequence). V was pared by 4 bases and J by 0 bases, with 16 bases between. The CDR3 has 18 residues. The CDR3 here is CASSSTTQSSSGANVLTF. CDR3 nucleotide sequence: TGTGCCAGCAGCTCGACCACTCAGAGTTCCTCTGGGGCCAACGTCCTGACTTTC.

In its sample, this clonotype was seen a few times. V is TRBV28 and J is TRBJ1-1; D is ambiguous. V lost 3 bases and J lost 10, with 12 bases in between. The CDR3 contains 12 residues. Germline V CDR1 and CDR2: MDHEN, SYDVKM. The CDR3 sequence is CASSLVASSAFF. The CDR3, as DNA: TGTGCCAGCAGTTTGGTGGCCAGCTCAGCTTTCTTT.

This chain's CDR3 is CASSDKGGVKKEETQYF. The CDR3 nucleotides read TGTGCCAGCAGTGATAAGGGAGGCGTAAAGAAAGAAGAGACCCAGTACTTC. This sequence joins TRBV6-1 and TRBJ2-5; possibly TRBD2 for D (6 bases). V was clipped by 3 bases and J by 3 bases, with 20 bases between them. Per germline, CDR1 MNHNS and CDR2 SASEGT. The CDR3 extends over 17 amino acids.

The table lists this clonotype with many counts. CDR3 protein: CASSPRSGGPTDTQYF. The CDR3 DNA sequence: TGTGCCAGCTCACCTCGGTCGGGGGGGCCCACAGATACGCAGTATTTT. The chain is built from TRBV18 and TRBJ2-3; TRBD2 matches 8 bases. Trimming removed 3 bases from V and 2 bases from J; junction bases left unmatched: 7. The CDR3 contains 16 residues. The V gene's germline CDR1 is KGHSH and CDR2 LQKENI.

This chain uses TRBV5-1 with TRBJ1-1; no clear D. CDR1 and CDR2 from the germline V gene are SGHRS and YFSETQ. This CDR3 contains 11 residues. V shed 0 bases and J shed 7 bases, with 4 bases lying between them. CDR3 loop: CASSLEHEAFF. As DNA, the CDR3 is TGCGCCAGCAGCTTGGAGCATGAAGCTTTCTTT. Drawing the rest from reference TRBV5-1 and TRBJ1-1, the complete variable domain is KAGVTQTPRYLIKTRGQQVTLSCSPISGHRSVSWYQQTPGQGLQFLFEYFSETQRNKGNFPGRFSGRQFSNSRSEMNVSTLELGDSALYLCASSLEHEAFFGQGTRLTVV.

This clonotype has ten or more counts. The CDR3 region has the DNA TGCGCCAGCAGCGAGACGACAGGGAAGAGAGAGCAGTTCTTC. Translation: CASSETTGKREQFF. The rearrangement links TRBV5-1 to TRBJ2-1; 7 bases map to TRBD1. J gave up 10 bases and V 4 bases, and 11 bases lay outside the gene matches. Germline assignment: CDR1 SGHRS and CDR2 YFSETQ. The CDR3 length is 14 residues.